This T cell receptor (beta chain) was identified during a study of T cell responses to AZD1222 COVID-19 vaccine. Study at large: Pooling of second doses given at about 4 or about 12 weeks was done. Findings and limits, study-wide: Spike was spanned by vaccine-associated CD4 TCRs, which were dominant at 160-218 and 743-854. Spike-specific TCR breadth and depth grew following two AZD1222 doses.

A remark on this clone: As yet, its antigen is unknown.

The repertoire was sequenced with immunoSEQ multiplex PCR; TCRdb's copy has only in-frame clones and lacks some. The table lists about 140,000 clones, roughly 90% of them singletons. Deletions cut 1 base from V and 7 bases from J, with 7 bases between. There are 12 residues in the CDR3. Sequencing used peripheral blood, obtained on day 0 of AZD1222 vaccination. The source of this sequence is an adult in good health. This chain joins TRBV12-3 or TRBV12-4 and TRBJ1-2; D uncertain. CDR3 sequence reads: CASSLGVGGYTF. Written as DNA, the CDR3 is TGTGCCAGCAGTTTAGGGGTCGGTGGCTACACCTTC.